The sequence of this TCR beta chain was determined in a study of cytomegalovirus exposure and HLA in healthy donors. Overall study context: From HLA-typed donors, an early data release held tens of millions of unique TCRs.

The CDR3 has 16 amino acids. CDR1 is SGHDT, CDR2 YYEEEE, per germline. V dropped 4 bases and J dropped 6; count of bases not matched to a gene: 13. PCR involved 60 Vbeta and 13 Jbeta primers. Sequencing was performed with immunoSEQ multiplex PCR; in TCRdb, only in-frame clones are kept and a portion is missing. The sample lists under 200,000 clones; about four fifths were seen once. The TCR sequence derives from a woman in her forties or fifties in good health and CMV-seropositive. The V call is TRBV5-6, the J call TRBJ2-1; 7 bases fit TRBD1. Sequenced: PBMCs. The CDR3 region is CASSVLQGNRGNEQFF. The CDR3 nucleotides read TGTGCCAGCAGCGTTCTACAGGGTAACAGGGGCAATGAGCAGTTCTTC.